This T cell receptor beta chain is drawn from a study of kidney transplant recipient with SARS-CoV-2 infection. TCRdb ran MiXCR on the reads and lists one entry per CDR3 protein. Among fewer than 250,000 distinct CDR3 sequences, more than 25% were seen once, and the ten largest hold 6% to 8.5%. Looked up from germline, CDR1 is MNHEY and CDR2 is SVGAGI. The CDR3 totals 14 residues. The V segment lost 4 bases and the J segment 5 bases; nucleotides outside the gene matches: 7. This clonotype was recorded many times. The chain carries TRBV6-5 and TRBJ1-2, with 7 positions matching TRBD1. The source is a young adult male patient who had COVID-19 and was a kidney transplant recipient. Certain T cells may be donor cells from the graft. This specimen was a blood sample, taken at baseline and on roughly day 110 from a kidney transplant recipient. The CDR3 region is CASSSGGNFYGYTF. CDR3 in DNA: TGTGCCAGCAGTTCAGGGGGGAATTTTTATGGCTACACCTTC.